This T cell receptor beta chain was identified in a study of vaccination and CD4 T cells after COVID-19. Broader study findings: For convalescent patients, a median 86.3% of reactive clones surfaced exclusively after vaccination. Counts of SARS-CoV-2-reactive clonotypes had a median that went from approximately 23 to 38, a nonsignificant change. Spike mono-reactivity applied to 304 of 307 vaccine-specific clones detected in convalescent patients.

The trim removed 4 bases at V and 9 bases at J, leaving 8 bases unmatched. The CDR3 has 15 residues. From germline, CDR1 is SGHNT and CDR2 YENEEA. Cultured CD4+ T cell DNA underwent sequencing with the Oncomine TCR Beta short-read assay. TCRdb independently ran MiXCR on the PCR reads; one entry per CDR3 protein. Among about 20,000 distinct CDR3 sequences listed, roughly 51% were seen once. In this sample, this clonotype turned up a few times. The target antigen is unknown. As for treatment: approximately nine-day PBMC culture with coronavirus spike peptide pools or control peptides (ViraFEST assay). This chain links TRBV11-3 with TRBJ2-1, with 11 positions matching TRBD1. The clonotype originates from a human donor who had recovered from COVID-19. The sample taken for sequencing was CD4+ T cells from blood, cultured in vitro. CDR3 region: CASSSGTGGMGEQFF. The CDR3 DNA sequence: TGTGCCAGCAGCTCGGGGACAGGGGGTATGGGTGAGCAGTTCTTC.